The 27 T cell receptor beta chains in this list originate from one sample, sequenced in a study of T cell repertoires and Cas9 in healthy adults (dated by TCRdb to the late 2010s). The library was prepared using the immunoSEQ multiplex PCR assay. In TCRdb, the immuneACCESS table is reduced to in-frame sequences with V and J assigned. These tables do not hold every clone; where another copy was compared, an unresolved V gene accounts for under half, and the others remain unexplained. The sample has around 20,000 clones on record, about 89% of them singletons. Roughly 1.4% of the sample is taken by the ten largest. Material: CD4+ effector T cells (CD127+, CD25-, CD137-, CD154-) from PBMCs; culture status not recorded. The source is a human donor in good health.

The rearrangement uses TRBV19 and TRBJ2-5; 10 nucleotides match TRBD2. The CDR3 totals 13 residues. The V gene's germline CDR1 is LNHDA and CDR2 SQIVND (reference sequence). V lost 4 bases and J lost 6; bases outside the gene matches: 2. The CDR3 coding sequence is TGTGCCAGTAGTACTAGCGGGGGAAAGACCCAGTACTTC. This encodes CASSTSGGKTQYF.

This clone was detected once. J is TRBJ1-2 and V is TRBV19, with D hard to call. Germline assignment: CDR1 LNHDA and CDR2 SQIVND (reference sequence). The V end was cut by 5 bases, the J end by 0 bases, with 10 bases between. The CDR3 runs 14 residues. CDR3 loop: CASSLNQPNYGYTF. CDR3 DNA: TGTGCCAGTAGTCTCAACCAACCTAACTATGGCTACACCTTC.

The gene calls are TRBV6-1 and TRBJ2-3; D perhaps matches TRBD1 (8 bases). The CDR3 has 15 residues. Trimming stripped 4 bases from V and 4 bases from J, with 15 bases between. CDR1 and CDR2 (germline): MNHNS, SASEGT. The CDR3 sequence: CASSGRTGRADTQYF. The CDR3 DNA sequence: TGTGCCAGCAGTGGACGGACAGGGAGGGCAGATACGCAGTATTTT.

The chain uses TRBV6-5 and TRBJ2-7; D not certain. CDR3 length: 13 amino acids. Germline assignment: CDR1 MNHEY and CDR2 SVGAGI. The V end lost 2 bases, the J end lost 0 bases, and 5 bases lay between the germline ends. The CDR3 nucleotides read TGTGCCAGCAGTTACGGGGTCTCCTACGAGCAGTACTTC. It encodes CASSYGVSYEQYF.

The rearrangement links TRBV12-5 to TRBJ1-2, with TRBD1 matching 7 bases. Germline V lookup: CDR1 LGHNT, CDR2 FRNRAP. V shed 4 bases and J 8 bases; nucleotides not matched to a gene: 7. The CDR3 covers 13 residues. The CDR3 DNA sequence: TGTGCTAGTGGTTCAACCGACAGGGTCGGCTACACCTTC. It translates to CASGSTDRVGYTF.

The genes are TRBV7-6 and TRBJ1-6; 7 positions agree with TRBD1. The trim removed 0 bases at V and 10 bases at J, leaving 9 bases unmatched. The CDR3 sequence is 16 residues long. Germline V gene sequence: CDR1 SGHVS, CDR2 FNYEAQ. The CDR3 loop reads CASSLALTGTESPLHF. DNA of the CDR3: TGTGCCAGCAGCTTAGCGTTGACAGGGACGGAATCACCCCTCCACTTT.

The chain combines TRBV28 with TRBJ2-5, with D unclear. The CDR3 consists of 12 residues. From germline, CDR1 is MDHEN and CDR2 SYDVKM. V shed 11 bases and J shed 1 base, with 11 bases lying between them. CDR3 in amino acids: CACQEVQETQYF. CDR3 in DNA: TGTGCCTGTCAAGAGGTCCAAGAGACCCAGTACTTC.

This clone was seen just once. This chain connects TRBV5-6 to TRBJ1-5; D unclear. CDR1 SGHDT and CDR2 YYEEEE come from the germline V gene. The CDR3 is 14 amino acids. V was pared by 3 bases and J by 1 base, with 8 bases between. CDR3 bases: TGTGCCAGCAGCTCCGGGATCAGCAATCAGCCCCAGCATTTT. Its protein product is CASSSGISNQPQHF.

The J gene is TRBJ2-1, the V gene TRBV5-6; D may be TRBD1 (5 bases). Germline-derived CDR1 and CDR2 are SGHDT and YYEEEE. V lost 4 bases, J lost 10 bases, and 9 bases lay in between. This CDR3 has 11 residues. The CDR3 sequence is CASSLTEEQFF. DNA for the CDR3: TGTGCCAGCAGCCTGACAGAGGAGCAGTTCTTC.

The chain links TRBV28 to TRBJ1-3, with 9 nucleotides matching TRBD1. Germline trimming cut 3 bases from V and 0 bases from J; bases unmatched to any gene: 3. Germline loops: CDR1 MDHEN, CDR2 SYDVKM. The CDR3 length is 16 residues. The CDR3 here is CASSFGDRVSGNTIYF. CDR3 DNA sequence: TGTGCCAGCAGTTTTGGGGACAGGGTCTCTGGAAACACCATATATTTT. Combining the CDR3 with reference TRBV28 and TRBJ1-3 gives the whole variable domain DVKVTQSSRYLVKRTGEKVFLECVQDMDHENMFWYRQDPGLGLRLIYFSYDVKMKEKGDIPEGYSVSREKKERFSLILESASTNQTSMYLCASSFGDRVSGNTIYFGEGSWLTVV.

The count of this clone is one. The V call is TRBV10-3, the J call TRBJ1-1; 10 bases agree with TRBD1. The germline V gene encodes CDR1 ENHRY and CDR2 SYGVKD. This CDR3 has 14 amino acids. The V segment lost 3 bases and the J segment 4 bases; nucleotides outside the gene matches: 2. The CDR3 region is CAISERQGATEAFF. CDR3 DNA: TGTGCCATCAGTGAACGACAGGGGGCCACTGAAGCTTTCTTT.

This chain uses TRBV19 with TRBJ2-7, with a possible D match to TRBD2 (7 bases). The CDR3 spans 14 residues. V was shortened by 10 bases and J by 2 bases, with 18 bases between the two germline ends. Germline V CDR1 and CDR2: LNHDA, SQIVND (reference sequence). CDR3 sequence reads: CAISGGGQTYEQYF. CDR3 DNA: TGTGCCATCTCTGGGGGGGGGCAGACCTACGAGCAGTACTTC. Full variable domain (missing parts from reference TRBV19 and TRBJ2-7): DGGITQSPKYLFRKEGQNVTLSCEQNLNHDAMYWYRQDPGQGLRLIYYSQIVNDFQKGDIAEGYSVSREKKESFPLTVTSAQKNPTAFYLCAISGGGQTYEQYFGPGTRLTVT.

In regard to this clone: An end of the junction differs from the germline gene, which may be a read error. V and J are TRBV7-7 and TRBJ1-1; a weak D match, TRBD1 (6 bases). CDR3 length: 16 amino acids. CDR1 and CDR2 from the germline V gene are SSHAT and FNYEAQ (reference sequence). The DNA of the CDR3 is TGTGCTAGCAGCTTAGAAGCGACAGGCCAGAACACTGAAGCTTTCTTT. This gives the protein CASSLEATGQNTEAFF.

The chain is built from TRBV29-1 and TRBJ2-5, with D unclear. Trimming took 4 bases from V and 5 from J, leaving 5 bases between them. The CDR3 spans 10 residues. CDR1 is SQVTM, CDR2 ANQGSEA, per germline. This CDR3 is CSVVVETQYF. The CDR3 region has the DNA TGCAGCGTTGTCGTGGAGACCCAGTACTTC.

This chain connects TRBV5-6 to TRBJ2-7; 7 bases fit TRBD1. V shed 5 bases and J 2 bases; nucleotides not matched to a gene: 7. The CDR3 spans 14 residues. The germline gives CDR1 SGHDT, CDR2 YYEEEE. The CDR3 DNA follows: TGTGCCAGCAGTTCCGGGACAGTGACCTACGAGCAGTACTTC. Its protein is CASSSGTVTYEQYF.

This clone was recorded only once. V usage is TRBV7-9 and J usage is TRBJ2-1; 9 bases map to TRBD2. The CDR3 is made up of 12 amino acids. Germline trimming cut 3 bases from V and 10 bases from J; bases unmatched to any gene: 1. Germline CDR1 is SEHNR and CDR2 is FQNEAQ (reference sequence). CDR3 residues: CASSFSGGEQFF. CDR3 sequence (DNA): TGTGCCAGCAGCTTTAGCGGGGGCGAGCAGTTCTTC.

This clone was detected once. The chain carries TRBV28 and TRBJ2-1, with TRBD2 identical over 13 bases. Germline CDR1 reads MDHEN; CDR2 reads SYDVKM. The CDR3 length is 17 residues. After removal of 4 bases from V and 4 bases from J, the junction contained 7 bases not matched to a gene. CDR3 loop: CASSYQGLAGLYNEQFF. The CDR3 DNA reads TGTGCCAGCAGTTACCAGGGACTAGCGGGATTATACAATGAGCAGTTCTTC.

The chain has TRBV7-8 and TRBJ2-7; 8 bases map to TRBD1. The CDR3 spans 16 residues. Germline V gene sequence: CDR1 SGHVS, CDR2 FQNEAQ. V lost 4 bases to trimming and J lost 2 bases; unmatched junction nucleotides: 10. DNA for the CDR3: TGTGCCAGCAGCTCCTCCGACAGGGGTGTCCCCTACGAGCAGTACTTC. Its translation: CASSSSDRGVPYEQYF. The full variable domain, rest sourced from reference TRBV7-8 and TRBJ2-7, is GAGVSQSPRYKVAKRGQDVALRCDPISGHVSLFWYQQALGQGPEFLTYFQNEAQLDKSGLPSDRFFAERPEGSVSTLKIQRTQQEDSAVYLCASSSSDRGVPYEQYFGPGTRLTVT.

The genes are TRBV11-3 and TRBJ1-5; the D gene is possibly TRBD1 (5 bases). Trimming shortened V by 6 bases and J by 2 bases, and 17 bases separated the two germline ends. Looked up from germline, CDR1 is SGHNT and CDR2 is YENEEA. This CDR3 is 16 amino acids long. Here the CDR3 reads CASRGETSTGNQPQHF. The CDR3 nucleotides read TGTGCCAGCAGGGGAGAAACGTCGACAGGCAATCAGCCCCAGCATTTT.

The chain is built from TRBV9 and TRBJ1-1, with 7 bases fitting TRBD1. Trimming at V came to 3 bases and at J to 2 bases, leaving 1 base not matched to a gene. The germline gives CDR1 SGDLS, CDR2 YYNGEE. This CDR3 spans 13 amino acids. The CDR3: CASSGQGNTEAFF. The CDR3 region has the DNA TGTGCCAGCAGCGGACAGGGTAACACTGAAGCTTTCTTT.

The chain recombines TRBV4-3 with TRBJ2-2; D may be TRBD1 or TRBD2 (5 bases each). Germline CDR1 reads LGHNA; CDR2 reads YSLEER. V dropped 1 base and J dropped 5 bases, with 20 bases sitting between them. The CDR3 is 18 residues long. CDR3 protein: CASSQGSPRGLGTGELFF. For the CDR3, the DNA is TGCGCCAGCAGCCAAGGATCCCCGAGGGGATTAGGGACCGGGGAGCTGTTTTTT.

J is TRBJ2-1 and V is TRBV5-1; D not resolved. Germline-derived CDR1 and CDR2 are SGHRS and YFSETQ. Trimming stripped 4 bases from V and 8 bases from J, with 13 bases between. This CDR3 contains 13 residues. The CDR3 loop reads CASSPEAVDEQFF. The CDR3 region has the DNA TGCGCCAGCAGCCCCGAGGCGGTAGATGAGCAGTTCTTC. The full variable domain, in which reference TRBV5-1 and TRBJ2-1 provide the parts outside the CDR3, is KAGVTQTPRYLIKTRGQQVTLSCSPISGHRSVSWYQQTPGQGLQFLFEYFSETQRNKGNFPGRFSGRQFSNSRSEMNVSTLELGDSALYLCASSPEAVDEQFFGPGTRLTVL.

This clone came up a few times. The rearrangement uses TRBV18 and TRBJ1-1; D is ambiguous. Germline CDR1 reads KGHSH; CDR2 reads LQKENI. There are 14 residues in the CDR3. V shed 5 bases and J shed 9 bases, with 19 bases lying between them. Here the CDR3 reads CASSETTGSEKAFF. CDR3 DNA sequence: TGTGCCAGCTCAGAGACCACGGGGTCGGAAAAAGCTTTCTTT.

This chain connects TRBV6-1 to TRBJ2-4; 8 bases are a match to TRBD1. CDR1 MNHNS and CDR2 SASEGT come from the germline V gene. Germline trimming cut 5 bases from V and 8 bases from J; bases unmatched to any gene: 8. This CDR3 has 14 residues. The CDR3 reads CASSTTDRVDIQYF. In DNA, the CDR3 is TGTGCCAGCAGTACGACGGACAGGGTGGACATTCAGTACTTC.

The chain couples TRBV6-5 to TRBJ1-2; D is uncertain. Trimming cost V 2 bases and J 7 bases, with 17 bases left between them. Germline CDR1 MNHEY, CDR2 SVGAGI. The CDR3 is made up of 15 amino acids. The CDR3 spells CASSYQAERTGGYTF. CDR3 nucleotides: TGTGCCAGCAGTTACCAGGCAGAGAGGACGGGTGGCTACACCTTC.

The chain couples TRBV9 to TRBJ1-2; D unclear. Germline lookup yields CDR1 SGDLS and CDR2 YYNGEE. Trimming left V 4 bases short and J 3 bases short, with 16 bases between. The length of the CDR3 is 15 residues. The CDR3: CASSPRPSDYYGYTF. In DNA form, the CDR3 reads TGTGCCAGCAGCCCCCGCCCATCGGACTACTATGGCTACACCTTC.

The chain has TRBV7-2 and TRBJ2-3; 8 bases align to TRBD1. CDR1 is SGHTA, CDR2 FQGNSA, per germline. J lost 4 bases, V lost 5 bases, and 11 bases had no gene match. CDR3 length: 16 amino acids. The CDR3 DNA sequence: TGTGCCAGCAGCCCCCTTAGGGCGACAGGGGCAGATACGCAGTATTTT. It specifies CASSPLRATGADTQYF.